The 31 T cell receptor beta chains listed next were all sequenced from one sample in a study of T cell responses to AZD1222 COVID-19 vaccine. Profiling relied on immunoSEQ multiplex PCR, and the TCRdb table lists in-frame clones only, not all of them. The sample records around 150,000 clones, 94% being singletons. Here the sequenced sample was peripheral blood, taken on day 0 of AZD1222 vaccination. These receptors came from an adult in good health.

This clone showed up just once. The chain combines TRBV24-1 with TRBJ1-2, with a weak D call TRBD1 (6 bases). Germline V lookup: CDR1 KGHDR, CDR2 SFDVKD. CDR3 size: 15 residues. V lost 3 bases and J 6 bases, leaving 16 bases between the germline ends. CDR3: CATSDNNRARDGYTF. The CDR3 bases are TGTGCCACCAGTGATAACAACAGGGCCCGAGATGGCTACACCTTC.

The chain uses TRBV27 and TRBJ2-1; 9 bases map to TRBD1. The V gene end was trimmed by 5 bases and the J gene end by 7 bases; junction bases not matched to a gene: 6. The CDR3 runs 14 residues. The germline gives CDR1 MNHEY, CDR2 SMNVEV (reference sequence). The CDR3 nucleotides read TGTGCCAGCAGTACAGGGGGCAGTTGGAATGAGCAGTTCTTC. The encoded protein is CASSTGGSWNEQFF.

This rearrangement joins TRBV6-5 to TRBJ1-2, with D tentatively TRBD1 (5 bases). The V end lost 6 bases, the J end lost 4 bases, and 18 bases lay between the germline ends. The CDR3 sequence is 15 residues long. CDR1 and CDR2 (germline): MNHEY, SVGAGI. The CDR3 loop is CASRYRTGSGYGYTF. CDR3 DNA: TGTGCCAGCAGATACAGGACGGGGTCGGGCTATGGCTACACCTTC.

The V and J genes are TRBV19 and TRBJ2-2, with D possibly being TRBD2 (6 bases). Deletions cut 7 bases from V and 3 bases from J, with 27 bases between. Looked up from germline, CDR1 is LNHDA and CDR2 is SQIVND (reference sequence). The CDR3 has 19 amino acids. DNA for the CDR3: TGTGCCAGTACCCCGGGACTCTTAAGACCCGAAATCGACACCGGGGAGCTGTTTTTT. This encodes CASTPGLLRPEIDTGELFF.

This clone was recorded only once. The chain has TRBV11-2 and TRBJ2-5, with D perhaps TRBD2 (7 bases). The germline CDR1 and CDR2 sequences are SGHAT and FQNNGV. This CDR3 region has 15 residues. With 5 bases removed from V and 5 bases from J, the gap between germline ends came to 18 bases. The CDR3 DNA is TGTGCCAGCAGCCCGCGGGGGCCCGGCCGGGAGACCCAGTACTTC. This codes for CASSPRGPGRETQYF.

The CDR3 DNA follows: TGTGCTAGTGGTTTGGCACTAGCGGGAATACATGAGCAGTTCTTC. This gives the protein CASGLALAGIHEQFF. The rearrangement links TRBV12-5 to TRBJ2-1, with 10 bases lining up with TRBD2. The CDR3 extends over 15 amino acids. Germline V CDR1 and CDR2: LGHNT, FRNRAP. Trimming took 1 base from V and 8 from J; bases not matched to a gene: 5.

This clone was picked up one time. The chain carries TRBV2 and TRBJ2-3; weak D call: TRBD2 (7 bases). Germline V gene lookup returns CDR1 SNHLY and CDR2 FYNNEI. V lost 11 bases and J 0 bases, leaving 15 bases between the germline ends. The CDR3 contains 14 residues. The CDR3: CAVPRGASTDTQYF. CDR3 bases: TGTGCCGTCCCCCGGGGGGCTAGCACAGATACGCAGTATTTT.

The chain recombines TRBV12-5 with TRBJ1-4; no clear D gene. This CDR3 has 12 residues. CDR1 LGHNT and CDR2 FRNRAP come from the germline V gene. V was pared by 4 bases and J by 8 bases, with 8 bases between. CDR3 protein: CASGSLSEKLFF. The CDR3 DNA is TGTGCTAGTGGTTCTTTATCCGAAAAACTGTTTTTT.

The V call is TRBV5-5, the J call TRBJ2-3, with D unresolved. V shed 3 bases and J shed 7 bases, with 12 bases lying between them. Germline lookup yields CDR1 SGHKS and CDR2 YYEKEE (reference sequence). This CDR3 region has 13 residues. For the CDR3, the DNA is TGTGCCAGCAGCTGGTCGGATTCGTATACGCAGTATTTT. Its translation is CASSWSDSYTQYF.

The count of this clone is one. The genes are TRBV10-1 and TRBJ2-3, with no clear D. The CDR3 is made up of 13 amino acids. Looked up from germline, CDR1 is WNHNN and CDR2 is SYGVQD (reference sequence). The V and J ends lost 0 bases and 1 base respectively, with 2 bases between them. For the CDR3, the DNA is TGCGCCAGCAGTGAGTCCCGCACAGATACGCAGTATTTT. Translation: CASSESRTDTQYF.

This chain connects TRBV6-4 to TRBJ2-2, with 8 bases that match TRBD1. V shed 3 bases, J shed 3 bases, and the junction held 0 bases outside the gene matches. This CDR3 is built from 14 residues. Germline V lookup: CDR1 MRHNA, CDR2 SNTAGT. As DNA, the CDR3 is TGTGCCAGCAGTGAACAGGGGGACACCGGGGAGCTGTTTTTT. Translation: CASSEQGDTGELFF.

The chain links TRBV19 to TRBJ1-2; the match to TRBD1 covers 8 bases. Germline loops: CDR1 LNHDA, CDR2 SQIVND (reference sequence). The CDR3 has 13 residues. Unmatched junction bases numbered 4, after V lost 8 bases and J lost 2 bases. The CDR3 nucleotides are TGTGCCAGTGGACAGGGCGTCAACTATGGCTACACCTTC. Translated: CASGQGVNYGYTF.

The chain carries TRBV27 and TRBJ1-5; 12 bases map to TRBD1. CDR1 is MNHEY, CDR2 SMNVEV, per germline (reference sequence). The CDR3 has 15 residues. The trim removed 3 bases at V and 6 bases at J, leaving 3 bases unmatched. In nucleotides, the CDR3 is TGTGCCAGCAGTTTGGGACAGGGGGCGGCTCAGCCCCAGCATTTT. Protein product: CASSLGQGAAQPQHF.

The rearrangement links TRBV7-2 to TRBJ1-2; no clear D. The V and J ends lost 5 bases and 1 base respectively, with 8 bases between them. This CDR3 has 13 residues. Germline V lookup: CDR1 SGHTA, CDR2 FQGNSA. CDR3 sequence: CASSAGVNYGYTF. The CDR3 DNA reads as TGTGCCAGCAGCGCCGGGGTTAACTATGGCTACACCTTC.

The chain couples TRBV4-2 to TRBJ2-6, with D possibly matching TRBD2 (5 bases). The V and J ends lost 0 bases and 0 bases respectively, with 6 bases between them. CDR3 length: 16 residues. Germline CDR1 is LGHNA and CDR2 is YNFKEQ. CDR3 protein: CASSQEGSSGANVLTF. CDR3 coding DNA: TGTGCCAGCAGCCAAGAAGGGAGCTCTGGGGCCAACGTCCTGACTTTC.

This clone has just a few counts. V is TRBV15 and J is TRBJ1-6; the D is unclear. The CDR3 spans 14 residues. The ends were cut back, 8 bases at V and 1 base at J, with 9 bases in the middle. The germline V gene encodes CDR1 LNHNV and CDR2 YYDKDF (reference sequence). Here the CDR3 DNA reads TGTGCCACCGCGGAGGGATCCTATAATTCACCCCTCCACTTT. Protein sequence: CATAEGSYNSPLHF.

This rearrangement joins TRBV10-3 to TRBJ1-4; D is undetermined. CDR3 length: 15 residues. Germline lookup yields CDR1 ENHRY and CDR2 SYGVKD. Trimming shortened V by 3 bases and J by 10 bases, and 18 bases separated the two germline ends. The CDR3 DNA reads TGTGCCATCAGTGAATTTCGAGATGAAAAGGGAAAACTGTTTTTT. Protein: CAISEFRDEKGKLFF.

The V and J genes are TRBV5-1 and TRBJ2-1, with TRBD2 as a possible D gene (7 bases). CDR1 is SGHRS, CDR2 YFSETQ, per germline. V was trimmed by 2 bases and J by 7 bases, leaving 16 bases between them. This CDR3 comprises 15 residues. CDR3 DNA: TGCGCCAGCAGCTTCAGTTCCGGGGGGCGTAATGAGCAGTTCTTC. It codes for CASSFSSGGRNEQFF.

This rearrangement joins TRBV7-9 to TRBJ1-5; D ambiguous. Trimming stripped 4 bases from V and 5 bases from J, with 6 bases between. This CDR3 is 12 amino acids long. Germline values: CDR1 SEHNR, CDR2 FQNEAQ (reference sequence). The CDR3 DNA sequence: TGTGCCAGCAGCTCCTTGGATCAGCCCCAGCATTTT. It yields the protein CASSSLDQPQHF.

The table lists this clone with a few counts. The rearrangement joins TRBV27 to TRBJ1-6; D unresolved. This CDR3 has 13 amino acids. The V end lost 5 bases, the J end lost 6 bases, and 8 bases lay between the germline ends. Germline V lookup: CDR1 MNHEY, CDR2 SMNVEV (reference sequence). As DNA, the CDR3 is TGTGCCAGCAGTGTCCGGGGTAATTCACCCCTCCACTTT. This encodes CASSVRGNSPLHF.

The chain carries TRBV7-7 and TRBJ2-1; TRBD2 aligns across 12 bases. The V gene end was trimmed by 1 base and the J gene end by 7 bases; junction bases not matched to a gene: 11. CDR1 and CDR2 from the germline V gene are SSHAT and FNYEAQ (reference sequence). This CDR3 is built from 18 residues. Written as DNA, the CDR3 is TGTGCCAGCAGCTTAGTCCCCCCTAGCGGGAGGGCCAGGAATGAGCAGTTCTTC. Its protein product is CASSLVPPSGRARNEQFF.

The chain joins TRBV2 to TRBJ2-1; 8 bases fit TRBD2. The CDR3 is made up of 17 amino acids. The trim removed 4 bases at V and 0 bases at J, leaving 8 bases unmatched. Germline lookup yields CDR1 SNHLY and CDR2 FYNNEI. CDR3 loop: CASSVEERGPSYNEQFF. CDR3 in DNA: TGTGCCAGCAGTGTAGAGGAGCGGGGGCCCTCCTACAATGAGCAGTTCTTC.

Written as DNA, the CDR3 is TGTGCCAGCTCACTCCTTAAACTAGCGGGAGATTCCCAAGAGACCCAGTACTTC. Translation: CASSLLKLAGDSQETQYF. The chain links TRBV18 to TRBJ2-5, with TRBD2 matching 11 bases. With V trimmed by 4 bases and J by 1 base, 11 bases remained unmatched. The CDR3 is 18 residues long. CDR1 and CDR2 (germline): KGHSH, LQKENI.

J is TRBJ1-2 and V is TRBV29-1; 11 bases align to TRBD1. In germline, CDR1 is SQVTM, CDR2 ANQGSEA. This CDR3 has 14 residues. V trimming: 6 bases; J trimming: 4 bases; junction bases outside the gene matches: 7. The CDR3 sequence is CSVGTGGGGYGYTF. Written as DNA, the CDR3 is TGCAGCGTAGGGACAGGGGGGGGTGGCTATGGCTACACCTTC.

The rearrangement joins TRBV2 to TRBJ1-2; D ambiguous. Trimming took off 3 bases at V and 0 bases at J, with 8 bases between the two ends. CDR3 length: 14 amino acids. Germline assignment: CDR1 SNHLY and CDR2 FYNNEI. As DNA, the CDR3 is TGTGCCAGCAGTGAGCTAGGAACTAACTATGGCTACACCTTC. The encoded protein is CASSELGTNYGYTF.

The chain has TRBV5-6 and TRBJ2-3; 7 bases align to TRBD2. J lost 8 bases, V lost 2 bases, and 8 bases had no gene match. CDR3 length: 14 amino acids. Per the germline V gene, CDR1 is SGHDT and CDR2 is YYEEEE. CDR3 bases: TGTGCCAGCAGCTTTTCCCCTACGGGGGGTACGCAGTATTTT. Translation gives CASSFSPTGGTQYF.

CDR3 sequence: CATSPTRERQEQYV. The DNA of the CDR3 is TGTGCCACCAGCCCGACCCGGGAGCGGCAGGAGCAGTACGTC. V is TRBV15 and J is TRBJ2-7, with D possibly matching TRBD2 (6 bases). Deletions cut 5 bases from V and 7 bases from J, with 18 bases between. Germline CDR1 and CDR2: LNHNV and YYDKDF (reference sequence). This CDR3 spans 14 amino acids.

CDR3 amino acids: CAIKKEGADEQYV. CDR3 DNA: TGTGCCATCAAAAAAGAGGGGGCGGACGAGCAGTACGTC. The V call is TRBV10-3, the J call TRBJ2-7, with 7 bases fitting TRBD1. J lost 5 bases, V lost 7 bases, and 8 bases had no gene match. This CDR3 is built from 13 residues. CDR1 is ENHRY and CDR2 is SYGVKD in the germline V gene.

The chain couples TRBV4-1 to TRBJ1-2; weak D call: TRBD1 (5 bases). V gave up 0 bases and J gave up 4 bases, with 24 bases separating them. The length of the CDR3 is 19 residues. Germline assignment: CDR1 MGHRA and CDR2 YSYEKL. The CDR3 spells CASSQEGPPGVSGFYGYTF. The CDR3 DNA reads as TGCGCCAGCAGCCAAGAGGGACCACCGGGGGTCAGCGGGTTCTATGGCTACACCTTC.

The V and J genes are TRBV7-8 and TRBJ2-3; D remains unclear. The CDR3 is 18 residues long. V was clipped by 6 bases and J by 0 bases, with 22 bases between them. The germline V gene has CDR1 SGHVS and CDR2 FQNEAQ. CDR3 in DNA: TGTGCCAGCAGTCGTCGACCACGGACCGGGCATAGCACAGATACGCAGTATTTT. Translating gives CASSRRPRTGHSTDTQYF.

The rearrangement uses TRBV27 and TRBJ2-1; no clear D gene. V was clipped by 2 bases and J by 8 bases, with 10 bases between them. CDR1 is MNHEY and CDR2 is SMNVEV in the germline V gene (reference sequence). The CDR3 totals 13 residues. The CDR3 spells CASSLAAGYEQFF. The CDR3 nucleotides are TGTGCCAGCAGTTTAGCCGCCGGGTATGAGCAGTTCTTC.